Listed below are T cell receptor beta chains from one sample, sequenced in a study of CD8 T cells in Susac syndrome. TCRdb redid the calling of the immunoSEQ multiplex PCR reads with MiXCR, one entry per CDR3 protein. The repertoire has 150,000 or so distinct CDR3 sequences, about 96% of them found once; the top ten carry around 0.12%. What was sequenced was CD4+ T cells from PBMCs. These TCRs come from a human donor with Susac syndrome. Both conserved end residues are part of each CDR3. D genes are given only for firm matches. Not every row has a clone size; where given, it reads once, few, many or a size class.

d_gene: .; v_gene: TRBV2; abundance: .; j_gene: TRBJ2-7; CDR3nt: TGTGCCAGCAGGTCGGACTTAACCTACGAGCAGTACTTC; CDR3aa: CASRSDLTYEQYF
d_gene: .; v_gene: TRBV18; abundance: .; j_gene: TRBJ2-7; CDR3nt: TGTGCCAGCTCACCTCCAGGGACATCTTTCTACGAGCAGTACTTC; CDR3aa: CASSPPGTSFYEQYF
d_gene: TRBD2; v_gene: TRBV9; abundance: .; j_gene: TRBJ2-1; CDR3nt: TGTGCCAGCAGCGTAGAACCCCGGACTAGTTACAATGAGCAGTTCTTC; CDR3aa: CASSVEPRTSYNEQFF
d_gene: .; v_gene: TRBV7-9; abundance: once; j_gene: TRBJ1-4; CDR3nt: TGTGCCAGCAGCCGAACAGGAAACGAAAAACTGTTTTTT; CDR3aa: CASSRTGNEKLFF
d_gene: .; v_gene: TRBV9; abundance: once; j_gene: TRBJ2-1; CDR3nt: TGTGCCAGCAGCCTAGAGGTCGCTCGAGAGCAGTTCTTC; CDR3aa: CASSLEVAREQFF
d_gene: TRBD2; v_gene: TRBV11-2; abundance: once; j_gene: TRBJ2-3; CDR3nt: TGTGCCAGCAGCTCTAGCGGGATGAGGGCAGATACGCAGTATTTT; CDR3aa: CASSSSGMRADTQYF
d_gene: TRBD2; v_gene: TRBV11-3; abundance: .; j_gene: TRBJ2-2; CDR3nt: TGTGCCAGCAGCACCCCCCCCGGGACTAGGAACACCGGGGAGCTGTTTTTT; CDR3aa: CASSTPPGTRNTGELFF
d_gene: .; v_gene: TRBV5-4; abundance: .; j_gene: TRBJ2-3; CDR3nt: TGTGCCAGCAGCTTGGGGCTAGCGACCACCACAGATACGCAGTATTTT; CDR3aa: CASSLGLATTTDTQYF
d_gene: TRBD1; v_gene: TRBV7-9; abundance: .; j_gene: TRBJ2-1; CDR3nt: TGTGCCAGCAGCTTCACGGGGGACAGGGACGGTGAGCAGTTCTTC; CDR3aa: CASSFTGDRDGEQFF
d_gene: TRBD2; v_gene: TRBV12-3/TRBV12-4; abundance: once; j_gene: TRBJ2-7; CDR3nt: TGTGCCAGCGGGGGGGCTAGCGGGAACTACGAGCAGTACTTC; CDR3aa: CASGGASGNYEQYF
d_gene: TRBD1; v_gene: TRBV20-1; abundance: .; j_gene: TRBJ2-7; CDR3nt: TGCAGTGCTTTGAACAGGGGATCCGTTGACGAGCAGTACTTC; CDR3aa: CSALNRGSVDEQYF
d_gene: .; v_gene: TRBV10-3; abundance: .; j_gene: TRBJ1-2; CDR3nt: TGTGCCATCAGTGAGTCCGCTTTAGCTTATGGCTACACCTTC; CDR3aa: CAISESALAYGYTF
d_gene: TRBD2; v_gene: TRBV20-1; abundance: .; j_gene: TRBJ2-4; CDR3nt: TGCAGTGCTAGAGGGCCGGGACTAGCGGGAGAGTTAGCCAAAAACATTCAGTACTTC; CDR3aa: CSARGPGLAGELAKNIQYF
d_gene: .; v_gene: TRBV4-1; abundance: .; j_gene: TRBJ2-6; CDR3nt: TGCGCCAGCAGCCAGCCAGGGTTGGCGGGGGCCAACGTCCTGACTTTC; CDR3aa: CASSQPGLAGANVLTF
d_gene: .; v_gene: TRBV9; abundance: once; j_gene: TRBJ1-6; CDR3nt: TGTGCCAGCAGCGTGGCCCCTACAAACAATTCACCCCTCCACTTT; CDR3aa: CASSVAPTNNSPLHF
d_gene: .; v_gene: TRBV11-2; abundance: few; j_gene: TRBJ2-1; CDR3nt: TGTGCCAGCAGCTTAGATCCCGGGGCGATGCAGTTCTTC; CDR3aa: CASSLDPGAMQFF
d_gene: .; v_gene: TRBV11-2; abundance: .; j_gene: TRBJ2-3; CDR3nt: TGTGCCAGCAGCTTAGATTCCGGCCGCACAGATACGCAGTATTTT; CDR3aa: CASSLDSGRTDTQYF
d_gene: .; v_gene: TRBV7-2; abundance: .; j_gene: TRBJ1-5; CDR3nt: TGTGCCAGCAGCCGGGACGGACAAGAGGAGCATTTT; CDR3aa: CASSRDGQEEHF
d_gene: .; v_gene: TRBV7-7; abundance: .; j_gene: TRBJ1-1; CDR3nt: TGTGCTAGCAGCTTAACGGAGAACACTGAAGCTTTCTTT; CDR3aa: CASSLTENTEAFF
d_gene: .; v_gene: TRBV11-2; abundance: .; j_gene: TRBJ2-7; CDR3nt: TGTGCCAGCAGCTTAGTCCCGGGAGTTACTTACGAGCAGTACTTC; CDR3aa: CASSLVPGVTYEQYF
d_gene: .; v_gene: TRBV30; abundance: .; j_gene: TRBJ1-2; CDR3nt: TGTGCCTGGAGTCCTACTTCCTACACCTTC; CDR3aa: CAWSPTSYTF
d_gene: .; v_gene: TRBV29-1; abundance: .; j_gene: TRBJ2-1; CDR3nt: TGCAGCACCCGGGAGAGAGGAAGCTACAATGAGCAGTTCTTC; CDR3aa: CSTRERGSYNEQFF
d_gene: .; v_gene: TRBV30; abundance: once; j_gene: TRBJ1-2; CDR3nt: TGTGCCTGGAGTTGGGAGGGACTTGGCTACACCTTC; CDR3aa: CAWSWEGLGYTF
d_gene: .; v_gene: TRBV4-1; abundance: .; j_gene: TRBJ1-6; CDR3nt: TGCGCCAGCAGCCAAGCCGGGACGGACGATTTGGCCCTCCACTTT; CDR3aa: CASSQAGTDDLALHF
d_gene: TRBD2; v_gene: TRBV15; abundance: .; j_gene: TRBJ2-7; CDR3nt: TGTGCCACCAGCAGAGGACTAGCGGGTTACGAGCAGTACTTC; CDR3aa: CATSRGLAGYEQYF
d_gene: .; v_gene: TRBV9; abundance: .; j_gene: TRBJ2-6; CDR3nt: TGTGCCAGCAGCGTAGTAGGGCAGGCCAACGTCCTGACTTTC; CDR3aa: CASSVVGQANVLTF
d_gene: .; v_gene: TRBV3-1; abundance: .; j_gene: TRBJ1-1; CDR3nt: TGTGCCAGCAGCCAAGACAGGTCGTGGAACACTGAAGCTTTCTTT; CDR3aa: CASSQDRSWNTEAFF
d_gene: .; v_gene: TRBV2; abundance: .; j_gene: TRBJ2-4; CDR3nt: TGTGCCAGCAAAGTCTCCCAGGGCATTCAGTACTTC; CDR3aa: CASKVSQGIQYF
d_gene: .; v_gene: TRBV3-1; abundance: .; j_gene: TRBJ1-1; CDR3nt: TGTGCCAGCAGCCTCTTAGGAGGAAACACTGAAGCTTTCTTT; CDR3aa: CASSLLGGNTEAFF